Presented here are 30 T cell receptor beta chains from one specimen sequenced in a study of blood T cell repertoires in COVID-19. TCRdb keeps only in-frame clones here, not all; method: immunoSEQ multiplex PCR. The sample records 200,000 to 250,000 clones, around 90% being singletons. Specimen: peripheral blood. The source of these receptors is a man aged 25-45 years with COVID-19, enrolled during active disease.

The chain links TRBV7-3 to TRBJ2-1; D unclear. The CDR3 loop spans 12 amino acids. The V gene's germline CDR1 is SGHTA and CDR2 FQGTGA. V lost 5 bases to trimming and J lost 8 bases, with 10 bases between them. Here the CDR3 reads CASSPPADEQFF. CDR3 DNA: TGTGCCAGCAGCCCCCCCGCGGATGAGCAGTTCTTC.

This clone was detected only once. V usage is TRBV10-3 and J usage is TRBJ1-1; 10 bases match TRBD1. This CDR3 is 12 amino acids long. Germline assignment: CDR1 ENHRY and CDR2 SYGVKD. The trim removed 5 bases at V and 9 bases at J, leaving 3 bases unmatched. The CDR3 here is CAISPGQGKAFF. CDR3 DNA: TGTGCCATCAGTCCGGGACAGGGGAAAGCTTTCTTT.

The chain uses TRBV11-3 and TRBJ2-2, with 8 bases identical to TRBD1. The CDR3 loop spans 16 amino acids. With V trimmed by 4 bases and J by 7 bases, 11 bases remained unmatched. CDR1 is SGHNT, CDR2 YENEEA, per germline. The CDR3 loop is CASSSIRGPGSGELFF. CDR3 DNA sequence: TGTGCCAGCAGCTCCATCAGGGGGCCGGGGAGCGGGGAGCTGTTTTTT.

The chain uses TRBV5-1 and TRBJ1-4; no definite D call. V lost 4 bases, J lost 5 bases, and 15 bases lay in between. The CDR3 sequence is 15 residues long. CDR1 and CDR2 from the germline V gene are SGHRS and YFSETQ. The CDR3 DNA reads TGCGCCAGCAGCGCCGGAGCTTCCCGAAATGAAAAACTGTTTTTT. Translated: CASSAGASRNEKLFF.

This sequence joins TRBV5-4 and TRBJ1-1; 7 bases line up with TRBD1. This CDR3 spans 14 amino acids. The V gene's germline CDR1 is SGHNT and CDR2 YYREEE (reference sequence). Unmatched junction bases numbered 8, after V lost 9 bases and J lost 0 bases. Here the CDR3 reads CATRTGGMNTEAFF. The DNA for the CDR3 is TGTGCCACCCGGACAGGCGGTATGAACACTGAAGCTTTCTTT.

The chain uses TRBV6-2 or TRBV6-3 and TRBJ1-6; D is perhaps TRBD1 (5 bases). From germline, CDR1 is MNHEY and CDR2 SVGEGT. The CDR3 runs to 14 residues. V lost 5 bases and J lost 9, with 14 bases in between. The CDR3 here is CASSRRDGISPLHF. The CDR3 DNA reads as TGTGCCAGCAGTAGGCGGGACGGCATTTCACCCCTCCACTTT.

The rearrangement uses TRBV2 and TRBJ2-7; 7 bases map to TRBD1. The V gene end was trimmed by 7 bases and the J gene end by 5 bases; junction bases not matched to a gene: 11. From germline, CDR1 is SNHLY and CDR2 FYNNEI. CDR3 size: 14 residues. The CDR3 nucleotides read TGTGCCAGCACGCAAGAGACAGGGAAGGACGAGCAGTACTTC. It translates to CASTQETGKDEQYF.

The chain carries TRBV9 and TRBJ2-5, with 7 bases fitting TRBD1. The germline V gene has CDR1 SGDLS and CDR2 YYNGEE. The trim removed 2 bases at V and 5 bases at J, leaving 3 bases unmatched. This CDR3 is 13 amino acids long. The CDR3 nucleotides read TGTGCCAGCAGCGTGGACAGGACGGAGACCCAGTACTTC. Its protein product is CASSVDRTETQYF.

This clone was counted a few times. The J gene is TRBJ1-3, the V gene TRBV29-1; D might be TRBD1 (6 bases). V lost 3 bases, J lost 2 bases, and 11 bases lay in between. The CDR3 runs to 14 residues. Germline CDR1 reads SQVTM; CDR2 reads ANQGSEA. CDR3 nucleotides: TGCAGCGTTGAGGAACAGGGAACTGGAAACACCATATATTTT. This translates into CSVEEQGTGNTIYF. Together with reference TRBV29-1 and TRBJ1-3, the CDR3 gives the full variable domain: SAVISQKPSRDICQRGTSLTIQCQVDSQVTMMFWYRQQPGQSLTLIATANQGSEATYESGFVIDKFPISRPNLTFSTLTVSNMSPEDSSIYLCSVEEQGTGNTIYFGEGSWLTVV.

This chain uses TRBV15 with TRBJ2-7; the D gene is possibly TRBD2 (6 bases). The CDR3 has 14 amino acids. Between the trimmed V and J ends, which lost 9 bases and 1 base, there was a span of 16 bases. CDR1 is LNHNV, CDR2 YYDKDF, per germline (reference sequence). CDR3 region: CATGRASESYEQYF. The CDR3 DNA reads TGTGCCACGGGGCGGGCTAGCGAATCCTACGAGCAGTACTTC.

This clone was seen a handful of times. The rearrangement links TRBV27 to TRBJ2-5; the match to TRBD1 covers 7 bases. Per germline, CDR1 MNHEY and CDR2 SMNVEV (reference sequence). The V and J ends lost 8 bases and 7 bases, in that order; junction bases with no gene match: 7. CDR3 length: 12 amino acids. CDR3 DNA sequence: TGTGCCAGCTCGAAACACAGGGGGACCCAGTACTTC. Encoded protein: CASSKHRGTQYF.

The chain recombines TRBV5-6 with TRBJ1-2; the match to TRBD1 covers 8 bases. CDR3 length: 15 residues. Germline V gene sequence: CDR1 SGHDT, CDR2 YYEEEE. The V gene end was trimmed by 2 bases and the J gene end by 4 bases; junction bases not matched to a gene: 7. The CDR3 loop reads CASSFQGAGSYGYTF. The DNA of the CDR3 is TGTGCCAGCAGCTTCCAGGGGGCGGGTAGCTATGGCTACACCTTC.

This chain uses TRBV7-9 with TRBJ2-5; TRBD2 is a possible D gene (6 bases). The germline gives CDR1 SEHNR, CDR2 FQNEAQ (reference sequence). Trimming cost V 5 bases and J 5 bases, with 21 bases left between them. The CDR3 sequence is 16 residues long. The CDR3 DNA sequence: TGTGCCAGCAGCGCCGCCCGGGGCCGAGGAGGGGAGACCCAGTACTTC. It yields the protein CASSAARGRGGETQYF.

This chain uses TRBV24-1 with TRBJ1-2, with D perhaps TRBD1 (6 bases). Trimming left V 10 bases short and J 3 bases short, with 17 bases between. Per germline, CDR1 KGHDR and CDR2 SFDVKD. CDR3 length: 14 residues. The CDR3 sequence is CATGPVGGYYGYTF. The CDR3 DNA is TGTGCCACTGGGCCGGTTGGGGGCTACTATGGCTACACCTTC.

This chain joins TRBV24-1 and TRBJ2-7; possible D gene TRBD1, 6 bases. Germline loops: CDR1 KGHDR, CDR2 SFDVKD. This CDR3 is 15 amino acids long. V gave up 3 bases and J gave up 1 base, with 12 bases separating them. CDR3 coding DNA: TGTGCCACCAGTGATCCGGACAGCCCTTCCTACGAGCAGTACTTC. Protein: CATSDPDSPSYEQYF.

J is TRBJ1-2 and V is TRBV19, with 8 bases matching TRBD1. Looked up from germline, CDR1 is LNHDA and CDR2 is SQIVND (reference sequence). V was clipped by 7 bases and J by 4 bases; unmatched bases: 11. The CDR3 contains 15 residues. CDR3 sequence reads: CASTPRTGTGYGYTF. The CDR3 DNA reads TGTGCCAGTACCCCGAGGACAGGGACCGGCTATGGCTACACCTTC. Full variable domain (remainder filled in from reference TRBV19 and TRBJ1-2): DGGITQSPKYLFRKEGQNVTLSCEQNLNHDAMYWYRQDPGQGLRLIYYSQIVNDFQKGDIAEGYSVSREKKESFPLTVTSAQKNPTAFYLCASTPRTGTGYGYTFGSGTRLTVV.

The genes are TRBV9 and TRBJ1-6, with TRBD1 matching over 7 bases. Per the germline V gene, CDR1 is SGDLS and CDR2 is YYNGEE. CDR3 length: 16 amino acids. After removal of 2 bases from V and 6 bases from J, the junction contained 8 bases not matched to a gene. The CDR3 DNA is TGTGCCAGCAGCGTGACAGGGAATCGGCCTAATTCACCCCTCCACTTT. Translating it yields CASSVTGNRPNSPLHF.

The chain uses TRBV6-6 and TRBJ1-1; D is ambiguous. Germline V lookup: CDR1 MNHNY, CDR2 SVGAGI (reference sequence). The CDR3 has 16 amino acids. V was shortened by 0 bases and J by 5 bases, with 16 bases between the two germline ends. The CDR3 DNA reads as TGTGCCAGCAGTTACTCAGCGGGGAATTCGAGAACTGAAGCTTTCTTT. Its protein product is CASSYSAGNSRTEAFF.

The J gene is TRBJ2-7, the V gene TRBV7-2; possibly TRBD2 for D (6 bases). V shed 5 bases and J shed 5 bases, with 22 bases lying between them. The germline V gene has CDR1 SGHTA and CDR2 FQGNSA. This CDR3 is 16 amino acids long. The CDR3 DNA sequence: TGTGCCAGCAGCATCCTCCCCGCGGGGACGGGTCACGAGCAGTACTTC. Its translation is CASSILPAGTGHEQYF.

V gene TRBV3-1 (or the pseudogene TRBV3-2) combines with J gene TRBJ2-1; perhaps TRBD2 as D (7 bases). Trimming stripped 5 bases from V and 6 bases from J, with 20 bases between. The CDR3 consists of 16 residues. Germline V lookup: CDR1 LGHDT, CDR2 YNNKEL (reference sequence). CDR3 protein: CASSSRRGGPGNEQFF. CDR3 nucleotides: TGTGCCAGCAGCTCGCGGAGGGGGGGGCCCGGCAATGAGCAGTTCTTC.

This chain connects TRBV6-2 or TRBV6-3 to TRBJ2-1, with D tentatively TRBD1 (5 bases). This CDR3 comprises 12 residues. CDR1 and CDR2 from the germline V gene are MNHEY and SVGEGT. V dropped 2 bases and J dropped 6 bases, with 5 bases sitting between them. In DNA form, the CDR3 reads TGTGCCAGCAGTTACCAGGGCAATGAGCAGTTCTTC. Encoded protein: CASSYQGNEQFF.

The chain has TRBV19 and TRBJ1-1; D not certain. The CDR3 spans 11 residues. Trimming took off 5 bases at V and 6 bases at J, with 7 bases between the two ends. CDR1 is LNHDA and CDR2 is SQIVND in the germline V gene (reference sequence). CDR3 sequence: CASSSQSEAFF. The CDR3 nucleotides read TGTGCCAGTAGTTCCCAATCTGAAGCTTTCTTT.

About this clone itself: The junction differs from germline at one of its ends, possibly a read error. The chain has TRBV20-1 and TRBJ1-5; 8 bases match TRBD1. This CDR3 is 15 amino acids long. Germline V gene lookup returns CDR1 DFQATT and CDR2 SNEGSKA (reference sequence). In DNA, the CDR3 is TGCAGTACTAGTGGCAGGGGGCTTAGCAATCAGCCCCAGCATTTT. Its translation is CSTSGRGLSNQPQHF.

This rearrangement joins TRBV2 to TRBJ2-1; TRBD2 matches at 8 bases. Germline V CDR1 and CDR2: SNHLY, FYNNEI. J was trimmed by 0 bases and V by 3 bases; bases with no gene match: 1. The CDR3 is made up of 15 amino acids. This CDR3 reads CASSESGSSYNEQFF. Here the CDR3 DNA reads TGTGCCAGCAGTGAGAGCGGGAGCTCCTACAATGAGCAGTTCTTC.

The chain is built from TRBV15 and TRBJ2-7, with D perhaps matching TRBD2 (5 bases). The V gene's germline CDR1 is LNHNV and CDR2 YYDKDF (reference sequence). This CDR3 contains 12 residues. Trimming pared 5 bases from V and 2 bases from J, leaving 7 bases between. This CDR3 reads CATSSGTYEQYF. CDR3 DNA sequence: TGTGCCACCAGCTCGGGGACCTACGAGCAGTACTTC.

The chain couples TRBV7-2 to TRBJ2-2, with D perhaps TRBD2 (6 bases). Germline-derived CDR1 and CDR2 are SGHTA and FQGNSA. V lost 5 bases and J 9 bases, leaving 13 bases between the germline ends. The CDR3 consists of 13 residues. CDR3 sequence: CASSRPAGRELFF. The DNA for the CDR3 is TGTGCCAGCAGCCGCCCCGCGGGGCGGGAGCTGTTTTTT.

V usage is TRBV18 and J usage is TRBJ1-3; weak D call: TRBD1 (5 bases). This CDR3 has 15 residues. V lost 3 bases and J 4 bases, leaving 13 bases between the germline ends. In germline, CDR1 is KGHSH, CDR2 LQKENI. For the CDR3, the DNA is TGTGCCAGCTCACCCGGCCAGGGAGGAGGAAACACCATATATTTT. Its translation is CASSPGQGGGNTIYF. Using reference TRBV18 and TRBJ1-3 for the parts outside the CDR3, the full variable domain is NAGVMQNPRHLVRRRGQEARLRCSPMKGHSHVYWYRQLPEEGLKFMVYLQKENIIDESGMPKERFSAEFPKEGPSILRIQQVVRGDSAAYFCASSPGQGGGNTIYFGEGSWLTVV.

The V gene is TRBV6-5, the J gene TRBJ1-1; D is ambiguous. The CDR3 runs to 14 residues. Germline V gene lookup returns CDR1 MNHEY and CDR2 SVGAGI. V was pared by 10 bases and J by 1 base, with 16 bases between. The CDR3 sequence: CATSPTAGNTEAFF. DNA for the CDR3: TGTGCCACTTCACCAACCGCAGGGAACACTGAAGCTTTCTTT.

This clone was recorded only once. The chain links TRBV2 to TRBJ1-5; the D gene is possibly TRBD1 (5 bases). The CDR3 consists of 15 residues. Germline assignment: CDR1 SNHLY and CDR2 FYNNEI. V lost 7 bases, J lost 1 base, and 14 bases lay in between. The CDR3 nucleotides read TGTGCCAGCAAGGGAACGACAGCGAGCAATCAGCCCCAGCATTTT. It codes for CASKGTTASNQPQHF.

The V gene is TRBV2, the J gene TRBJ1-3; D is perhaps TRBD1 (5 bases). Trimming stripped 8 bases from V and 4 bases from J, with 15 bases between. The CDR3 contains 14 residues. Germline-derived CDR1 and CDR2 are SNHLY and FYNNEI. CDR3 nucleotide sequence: TGTGCCAGCGGCCCAGGGTATAGAGGAAACACCATATATTTT. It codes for CASGPGYRGNTIYF.